The next 18 T cell receptor beta chains were all read from a single sample in a study of T cells in Graves' hyperthyroidism and ophthalmopathy. RNA transcripts yielded amplified TCR beta CDR3 regions. The HTBI set primed first-round TCR CDR3 RT-PCR. TCRdb reprocessed the multiplex PCR reads via MiXCR and lists one record per CDR3 protein. Here the sample spans 500,000 to 650,000 distinct CDR3 sequences, roughly 21% being singletons. The source material was blood. These receptors all stem from a man aged 40-50 years with Graves' ophthalmopathy.

The chain is built from TRBV2 and TRBJ1-1, with 8 bases identical to TRBD1. CDR3 length: 14 residues. J lost 2 bases, V lost 6 bases, and 5 bases had no gene match. Germline loops: CDR1 SNHLY, CDR2 FYNNEI. DNA for the CDR3: TGTGCCAGCAGGCGGACAGGGATAAACACTGAAGCTTTCTTT. Residues: CASRRTGINTEAFF.

This clonotype came up a few times. This chain uses TRBV29-1 with TRBJ1-2; 8 bases match TRBD1. Germline V CDR1 and CDR2: SQVTM, ANQGSEA. This CDR3 is 15 amino acids long. Unmatched junction bases numbered 10, after V lost 0 bases and J lost 7 bases. The CDR3, as DNA: TGCAGCGTTGAAGACTTAGACAGGGGCCGGGGTGGCTACACCTTC. It encodes CSVEDLDRGRGGYTF.

This clonotype came up many times. The chain is built from TRBV11-2 and TRBJ2-3; D ambiguous. In germline, CDR1 is SGHAT, CDR2 FQNNGV. This CDR3 has 18 amino acids. Trimming took off 4 bases at V and 0 bases at J, with 20 bases between the two ends. CDR3 protein: CASSSSLGRTASTDTQYF. For the CDR3, the DNA is TGTGCCAGCAGCTCAAGTCTAGGCCGAACCGCTAGCACAGATACGCAGTATTTT.

V usage is TRBV24-1 and J usage is TRBJ2-1; no reliable D call. V was pared by 12 bases and J by 4 bases, with 21 bases between. Germline CDR1 and CDR2: KGHDR and SFDVKD. This CDR3 has 15 residues. In DNA form, the CDR3 reads TGTGCCTCCCTCGGGCTTCCTCAGCGATACAATGAGCAGTTCTTC. This codes for CASLGLPQRYNEQFF.

This clonotype has just a few counts. The chain carries TRBV2 and TRBJ2-2; D might be TRBD1 or TRBD2, each matching 6 bases. CDR1 and CDR2 from the germline V gene are SNHLY and FYNNEI. The CDR3 runs 16 residues. V shed 2 bases and J shed 4 bases, with 14 bases lying between them. CDR3 in DNA: TGTGCCAGCAGTGAAAGGGGGAGGTCAGGCACCGGGGAGCTGTTTTTT. The encoded protein is CASSERGRSGTGELFF.

Comments on this clonotype: A read error may account for a junction end that differs from germline. The chain links TRBV7-9 to TRBJ2-3; D not resolved. The CDR3 is made up of 13 amino acids. Looked up from germline, CDR1 is SEHNR and CDR2 is FQNEAQ (reference sequence). CDR3 sequence reads: CASSKQSIDTQYF. The DNA for the CDR3 is TGTGCCAGCTCAAAACAGAGCATAGATACGCAGTATTTT.

There are many counts of this clonotype. This rearrangement joins TRBV13 to TRBJ1-2; 10 nucleotides align to TRBD1. Trimming took 5 bases from V and 8 from J; bases not matched to a gene: 5. Germline values: CDR1 PRHDT, CDR2 FYEKMQ (reference sequence). The CDR3 extends over 13 amino acids. The CDR3 nucleotides are TGTGCCAGCAGCCCGGGACAGGGGTTCGGCTACACCTTC. This codes for CASSPGQGFGYTF.

In its sample, this clonotype was seen a few times. This chain connects TRBV4-2 to TRBJ2-1; D gene ambiguous. The germline V gene has CDR1 LGHNA and CDR2 YNFKEQ. Trimming pared 1 base from V and 8 bases from J, leaving 12 bases between. CDR3 size: 14 residues. The CDR3 coding sequence is TGTGCCAGCAGCCAAGTATCACCCGGCGATGAGCAGTTCTTC. Protein: CASSQVSPGDEQFF.

The V call is TRBV28, the J call TRBJ2-2; D uncertain. This CDR3 is 15 amino acids long. CDR1 is MDHEN and CDR2 is SYDVKM in the germline V gene. Trimming removed 10 bases at V and 2 bases at J, with 17 bases between. This chain's CDR3 is CATKDGPTNTGELFF. The CDR3 DNA reads TGTGCCACCAAAGACGGACCCACTAACACCGGGGAGCTGTTTTTT.

The chain has TRBV29-1 and TRBJ2-3; maybe TRBD1 (5 bases). From germline, CDR1 is SQVTM and CDR2 ANQGSEA. Deletions cut 7 bases from V and 2 bases from J, with 13 bases between. The CDR3 consists of 13 residues. The CDR3 loop is CSGRGGATDTQYF. DNA of the CDR3: TGCAGCGGGAGAGGTGGGGCCACAGATACGCAGTATTTT.

V usage is TRBV20-1 and J usage is TRBJ2-7, with a weak D call TRBD1 (5 bases). Per the germline V gene, CDR1 is DFQATT and CDR2 is SNEGSKA (reference sequence). V was pared by 4 bases and J by 2 bases, with 12 bases between. The CDR3 runs to 13 residues. Written as DNA, the CDR3 is TGCAGTGCTAAGGACACCAAGGCCTACGAGCAGTACTTC. The encoded protein is CSAKDTKAYEQYF.

The sample holds a few counts of this clonotype. V and J are TRBV3-1 and TRBJ2-5, with 9 bases aligning to TRBD2. J lost 13 bases, V lost 4 bases, and 13 bases had no gene match. Germline values: CDR1 LGHDT, CDR2 YNNKEL (reference sequence). The CDR3 consists of 14 residues. The DNA of the CDR3 is TGTGCCAGCAGCCTTAGCGGGAGAGGGGTTGGGGCGTACTTC. It encodes CASSLSGRGVGAYF.

The chain joins TRBV9 to TRBJ2-2; D is unclear. Deletions cut 3 bases from V and 3 bases from J, with 9 bases between. The CDR3 has 14 residues. From germline, CDR1 is SGDLS and CDR2 YYNGEE. CDR3 sequence reads: CASSASVHTGELFF. The CDR3 DNA is TGTGCCAGCAGCGCCTCGGTACACACCGGGGAGCTGTTTTTT.

This clonotype occurred many times. The chain carries TRBV20-1 and TRBJ2-3, with TRBD2 matching over 9 bases. The V gene end was trimmed by 6 bases and the J gene end by 8 bases; junction bases not matched to a gene: 12. The CDR3 sequence is 14 residues long. Germline V gives CDR1 DFQATT, CDR2 SNEGSKA (reference sequence). The CDR3 DNA follows: TGCAGTGCCCCCCCGGCGGGAGGGCCGGGTACGCAGTATTTT. Translation: CSAPPAGGPGTQYF.

V is TRBV20-1 and J is TRBJ2-3, with 12 bases that match TRBD2. The V segment lost 0 bases and the J segment 7 bases; nucleotides outside the gene matches: 5. CDR1 is DFQATT, CDR2 SNEGSKA, per germline (reference sequence). This CDR3 region has 15 residues. The CDR3 spells CSAREGTSGSHTQYF. The CDR3 DNA reads TGCAGTGCTAGAGAAGGGACTAGCGGGTCTCATACGCAGTATTTT.

The chain carries TRBV7-9 and TRBJ2-5; D is undetermined. Trimming took 1 base from V and 5 from J, leaving 8 bases between them. Germline V gene data show CDR1 as SEHNR and CDR2 as FQNEAQ (reference sequence). This CDR3 is 13 amino acids long. CDR3 sequence (DNA): TGTGCCAGCAGCTTAGAGATGCGGGAGACCCAGTACTTC. Translating it yields CASSLEMRETQYF.

CDR3 in DNA: TGTGCCAGCAGCCCGACACCGGGACTAGCGGGAGGGCCGCACGAGCAGTACTTC. This gives the protein CASSPTPGLAGGPHEQYF. The chain couples TRBV7-9 to TRBJ2-7, with TRBD2 identical over 16 bases. This CDR3 is built from 18 residues. Germline lookup yields CDR1 SEHNR and CDR2 FQNEAQ (reference sequence). V gave up 5 bases and J gave up 5 bases; unmatched junction bases: 12.

The chain employs TRBV19 and TRBJ1-1, with D possibly matching TRBD1 (6 bases). Germline assignment: CDR1 LNHDA and CDR2 SQIVND (reference sequence). V lost 3 bases, J lost 3 bases, and 11 bases lay in between. The CDR3 extends over 14 amino acids. The CDR3 loop is CASSIRGMDTEAFF. In DNA, the CDR3 is TGTGCCAGTAGTATTAGGGGGATGGACACTGAAGCTTTCTTT.